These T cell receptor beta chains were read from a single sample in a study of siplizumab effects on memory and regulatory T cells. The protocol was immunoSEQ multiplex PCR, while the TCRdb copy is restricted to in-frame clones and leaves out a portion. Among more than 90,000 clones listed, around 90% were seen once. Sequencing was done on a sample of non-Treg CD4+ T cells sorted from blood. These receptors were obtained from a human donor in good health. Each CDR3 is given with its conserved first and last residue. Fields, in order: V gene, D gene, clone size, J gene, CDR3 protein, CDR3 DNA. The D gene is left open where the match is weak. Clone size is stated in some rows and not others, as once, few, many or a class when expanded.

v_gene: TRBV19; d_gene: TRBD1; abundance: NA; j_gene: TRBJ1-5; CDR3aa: CASSIDRVRNQPQHF; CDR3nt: TGTGCCAGTAGTATCGACAGGGTTCGCAATCAGCCCCAGCATTTT
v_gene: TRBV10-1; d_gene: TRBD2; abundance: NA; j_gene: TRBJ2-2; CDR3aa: CASSASGSGSIGELFF; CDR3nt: TGCGCCAGCAGTGCTTCAGGTAGCGGGAGTATCGGGGAGCTGTTTTTT
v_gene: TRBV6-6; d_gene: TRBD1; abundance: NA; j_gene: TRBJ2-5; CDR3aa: CASSRGTGRWETQYF; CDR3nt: TGTGCCAGCAGTAGAGGGACAGGGAGGTGGGAGACCCAGTACTTC
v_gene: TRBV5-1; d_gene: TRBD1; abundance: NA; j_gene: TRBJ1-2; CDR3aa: CASSWGQAYGYTF; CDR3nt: TGCGCCAGCAGCTGGGGACAGGCCTATGGCTACACCTTC
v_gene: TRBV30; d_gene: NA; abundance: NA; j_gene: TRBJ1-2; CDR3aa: CAWDTDYGYTF; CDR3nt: TGTGCCTGGGACACGGACTATGGCTACACCTTC
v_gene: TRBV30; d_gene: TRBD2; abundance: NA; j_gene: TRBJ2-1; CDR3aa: CAWTSGRPEQFF; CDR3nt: TGTGCCTGGACTAGCGGGAGGCCTGAGCAGTTCTTC
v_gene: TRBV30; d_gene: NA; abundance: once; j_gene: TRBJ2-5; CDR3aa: CAWSPRRETQYF; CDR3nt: TGTGCCTGGAGTCCTAGGCGGGAGACCCAGTACTTC
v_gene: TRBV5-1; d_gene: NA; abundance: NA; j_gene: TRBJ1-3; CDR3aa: CASSLSTGAANTIYF; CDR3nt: TGCGCCAGCAGCTTGTCTACTGGGGCTGCAAACACCATATATTTT
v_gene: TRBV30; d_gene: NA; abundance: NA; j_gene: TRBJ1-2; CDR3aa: CAWSLRYGYTF; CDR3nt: TGTGCCTGGAGTCTGCGGTATGGCTACACCTTC
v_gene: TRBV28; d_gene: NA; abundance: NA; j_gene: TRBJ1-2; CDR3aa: CASSSLDSNYGYTF; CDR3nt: TGTGCCAGCAGTTCCCTCGACAGTAACTATGGCTACACCTTC
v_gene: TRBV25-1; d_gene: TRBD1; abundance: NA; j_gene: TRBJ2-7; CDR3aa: CASSDRGRSEQYF; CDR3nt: TGTGCCAGCAGTGACAGGGGGCGAAGTGAGCAGTACTTC
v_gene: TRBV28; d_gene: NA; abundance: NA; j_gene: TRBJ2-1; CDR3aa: CASLGKGRSYNEQFF; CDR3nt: TGTGCCAGCCTTGGAAAGGGAAGGTCCTACAATGAGCAGTTCTTC
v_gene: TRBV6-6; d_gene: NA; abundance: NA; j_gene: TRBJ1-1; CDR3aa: CASSDGPREAFF; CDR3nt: TGTGCCAGCAGTGATGGGCCTCGTGAAGCTTTCTTT
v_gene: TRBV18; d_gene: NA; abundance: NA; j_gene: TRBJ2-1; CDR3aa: CASSGHEQFF; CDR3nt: TGTGCCAGCTCAGGCCATGAGCAGTTCTTC
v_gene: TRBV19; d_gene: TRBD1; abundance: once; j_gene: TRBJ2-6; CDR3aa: CASIPTGLISGANVLTF; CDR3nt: TGTGCCAGTATCCCGACAGGGTTGATTTCTGGGGCCAACGTCCTGACTTTC
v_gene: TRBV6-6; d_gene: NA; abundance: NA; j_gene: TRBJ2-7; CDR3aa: CASKQYREDSKQYF; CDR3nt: TGTGCCAGTAAACAGTATCGTGAGGATAGTAAGCAGTACTTC
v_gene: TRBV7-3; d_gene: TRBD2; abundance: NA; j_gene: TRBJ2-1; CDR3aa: CASRNDGTRSYNEQFF; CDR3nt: TGTGCCAGCAGAAATGATGGGACTAGATCCTACAATGAGCAGTTCTTC
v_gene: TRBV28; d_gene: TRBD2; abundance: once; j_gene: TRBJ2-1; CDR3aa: CASSSRTLAGGSYEQFF; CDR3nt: TGTGCCAGCAGTTCCCGGACCCTAGCGGGAGGAAGCTATGAGCAGTTCTTC
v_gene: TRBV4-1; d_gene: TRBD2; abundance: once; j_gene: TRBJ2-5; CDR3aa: CASRGLAGLGTQYF; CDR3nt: TGCGCCAGCAGGGGACTAGCGGGTTTGGGGACCCAGTACTTC
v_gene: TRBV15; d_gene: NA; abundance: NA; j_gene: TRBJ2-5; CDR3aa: CTAGEYHQETQYF; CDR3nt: TGCACCGCCGGGGAGTACCACCAAGAGACCCAGTACTTC
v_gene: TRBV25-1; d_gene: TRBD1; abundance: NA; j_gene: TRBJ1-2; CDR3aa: CASSERGTANYGYTF; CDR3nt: TGTGCCAGCAGTGAAAGGGGGACAGCAAACTATGGCTACACCTTC